The clone carrying this T cell receptor (beta chain) appeared many times. Time point defined: newly diagnosed GD, antithyroid drugs for less than 3 months. Isolated PBMC RNA provided the starting material for the TCR library. These data belong to a study of regulatory T cells in long-lasting Graves disease. Whole-study context: Duration of antithyroid drug therapy among newly diagnosed Graves' patients was under 3 months.

Researchers made TCR beta libraries by using iRepertoire HTBI primers and running Arm-PCR on CDR3 regions. TCRdb re-called the multiplex PCR reads through MiXCR, storing one row per CDR3 protein. This sample has about 460,000 distinct CDR3 sequences, with 14% found just once. These same data were also listed under a study on T cells in Graves' hyperthyroidism and ophthalmopathy. This second study notes: The HTBI set primed first-round TCR CDR3 RT-PCR.

This clonotype was obtained from a woman aged 45-60 years with Graves disease. The source material was peripheral blood mononuclear cells (PBMCs), sampled at new diagnosis, from a patient treated with antithyroid drugs.

The CDR3 region has the DNA TGTGCCAGCAGCGAGCAAGGAGATACGCAGTATTTT. Translating gives CASSEQGDTQYF. The chain joins TRBV6-1 to TRBJ2-3; no reliable D call. The V gene lost 6 bases and the J gene lost 5 bases, with 9 bases spanning the gap. CDR1 and CDR2 from the germline V gene are MNHNS and SASEGT. The CDR3 is made up of 12 amino acids.